Each of the 2 T cell receptor beta chains below was sequenced from the same sample in a study of shared clonotypes between healthy human individuals. Naive-designated CD8 cells lacked CD45RO, were positively enriched for CCR7, and omitted terminally differentiated effector memory CD45RA+ cells. Method: immunoSEQ multiplex PCR; TCRdb's copy keeps in-frame clones and lacks some. The sample has about 2.1 million clones, roughly 93% seen once. The sample taken for sequencing was naive CD8+ T cells from PBMCs. These receptors all stem from a man younger than 30 in good health. Some clones in this sample may be carry-over from other donors' samples.

The chain links TRBV25-1 to TRBJ2-7; D is unresolved. Trimming stripped 4 bases from V and 7 bases from J, with 5 bases between. The CDR3 totals 10 residues. Germline CDR1 and CDR2: MGHDK and SYGVNS. CDR3 loop: CASSAEEQYF. The CDR3 DNA sequence: TGTGCCAGCAGTGCGGAGGAGCAGTACTTC.

Regarding this clone: Other DNA sequences from this sample encode an identical CDR3 as well. The chain is built from TRBV27 and TRBJ2-7; no definite D call. The CDR3 consists of 13 residues. Germline CDR1 and CDR2: MNHEY and SMNVEV (reference sequence). The germline V and J ends were trimmed by 2 bases and 2 bases, with 7 bases remaining between them. CDR3 region: CASSLSLTYEQYF. The CDR3 DNA reads TGTGCCAGCAGTTTAAGCCTCACCTACGAGCAGTACTTC.